This T cell receptor (beta chain) originates from a study of cytomegalovirus exposure and HLA in healthy donors. Whole-study context: Counted in an early data release were about 85 million unique TCRs from HLA-typed donors. Findings and caveats of the study: Previously analyzed data showed that most TCR beta V segments were productive at a frequency of about 87% or about 30%. In vitro confirmation showed three CMV-associated chains to be CMV antigen specific.

Primers included in the PCR were 60 Vbeta and 13 Jbeta primers. Produced via immunoSEQ multiplex PCR; TCRdb's table is partial and in-frame only. Of tens of thousands of clones listed, roughly 84% are singletons. As concerns this clone: Its antigen is not identified.

Material for sequencing was PBMCs. The TCR sequence derives from a man between 65 and 80 years old in good health and CMV-seropositive.

The CDR3 here is CAWSHRGNTEAFF. The CDR3 region has the DNA TGTGCCTGGAGCCACAGGGGGAACACTGAAGCTTTCTTT. The rearrangement links TRBV30 to TRBJ1-1; TRBD1 matches 7 bases. Germline lookup yields CDR1 GTSNPN and CDR2 SVGIG (reference sequence). CDR3 size: 13 residues. V was pared by 3 bases and J by 1 base, with 2 bases of the junction left unmatched.